These T cell receptor beta chains were read from a single sample in a study of CD8 T cells in Susac syndrome. MiXCR, applied by TCRdb to the immunoSEQ multiplex PCR reads, yields one record per CDR3 protein. The table includes some 150,000 distinct CDR3 sequences, around 93% detected once. The sequencing sample was made of CD4+ T cells from PBMCs. These receptors all stem from a human donor with Susac syndrome. CDR3s include the opening cysteine and the closing phenylalanine or tryptophan. The order of the fields is D gene, clone size, J gene, V gene, CDR3 length, CDR3 DNA, CDR3 protein. The D gene is left open where the match is weak. Expanded clones get a size class; other rows say once, few or many, or leave the size out.

D gene: .
clone size: .
J gene: TRBJ1-5
V gene: TRBV2
CDR3 length: 15
CDR3 DNA: TGTGCCAGCAGTGAAGAAGGGACCGGCAATCAGCCCCAGCATTTT
CDR3 protein: CASSEEGTGNQPQHF

D gene: .
clone size: .
J gene: TRBJ1-1
V gene: TRBV6-6
CDR3 length: 14
CDR3 DNA: TGTGCCAGCACCCCAACAGGGCTGAACACTGAAGCTTTCTTT
CDR3 protein: CASTPTGLNTEAFF

D gene: .
clone size: .
J gene: TRBJ2-1
V gene: TRBV9
CDR3 length: 15
CDR3 DNA: TGTGCCAGCAGCGTAGAAGGGTTGGGGTCCAATGAGCAGTTCTTC
CDR3 protein: CASSVEGLGSNEQFF

D gene: TRBD1
clone size: .
J gene: TRBJ2-7
V gene: TRBV6-2/TRBV6-3
CDR3 length: 14
CDR3 DNA: TGTGCCAGCAGTTACTCGACAGGGGGCGCCGAGCAGTACTTC
CDR3 protein: CASSYSTGGAEQYF

D gene: .
clone size: .
J gene: TRBJ2-7
V gene: TRBV18
CDR3 length: 12
CDR3 DNA: TGTGCCAGCTCACTTCAAAGGGGCGAGCAGTACTTC
CDR3 protein: CASSLQRGEQYF

D gene: TRBD1
clone size: .
J gene: TRBJ1-1
V gene: TRBV20-1
CDR3 length: 13
CDR3 DNA: TGCAGTGCTCGGAAACAGGGGCACACTGAAGCTTTCTTT
CDR3 protein: CSARKQGHTEAFF

D gene: TRBD2
clone size: .
J gene: TRBJ2-1
V gene: TRBV30
CDR3 length: 16
CDR3 DNA: TGTGCCTGGAGTGTACTCGGTAGCGGGAGATACAATGAGCAGTTCTTC
CDR3 protein: CAWSVLGSGRYNEQFF

D gene: .
clone size: .
J gene: TRBJ2-1
V gene: TRBV7-3
CDR3 length: 14
CDR3 DNA: TGTGCCAGCAGCTTAGGACTCCAGGGTGCTGAGCAGTTCTTC
CDR3 protein: CASSLGLQGAEQFF

D gene: TRBD2
clone size: .
J gene: TRBJ2-1
V gene: TRBV20-1
CDR3 length: 15
CDR3 DNA: TGCAGTGCTAGAGGCCAGGGACTAGCGGCCAATGAGCAGTTCTTC
CDR3 protein: CSARGQGLAANEQFF

D gene: TRBD2
clone size: .
J gene: TRBJ2-3
V gene: TRBV20-1
CDR3 length: 15
CDR3 DNA: TGCAGTGCTAGTCCGGCTAGCGGGAGCACAGATACGCAGTATTTT
CDR3 protein: CSASPASGSTDTQYF

D gene: .
clone size: .
J gene: TRBJ1-2
V gene: TRBV2
CDR3 length: 14
CDR3 DNA: TGTGCCAGCAGTGAGGACAGATCTAACTATGGCTACACCTTC
CDR3 protein: CASSEDRSNYGYTF

D gene: .
clone size: .
J gene: TRBJ2-3
V gene: TRBV29-1
CDR3 length: 14
CDR3 DNA: TGCAGCGTTGATACCCGCCCAGGGAGGGATACGCAGTATTTT
CDR3 protein: CSVDTRPGRDTQYF

D gene: .
clone size: .
J gene: TRBJ1-4
V gene: TRBV30
CDR3 length: 14
CDR3 DNA: TGTGCCTGGAGCCGGGCCCTGGAGGGTGAAAAACTGTTTTTT
CDR3 protein: CAWSRALEGEKLFF

D gene: TRBD2
clone size: .
J gene: TRBJ2-5
V gene: TRBV30
CDR3 length: 14
CDR3 DNA: TGTGCCCATACTAGAGCGGGAGTAGGGGAGACCCAGTACTTC
CDR3 protein: CAHTRAGVGETQYF

D gene: .
clone size: once
J gene: TRBJ2-1
V gene: TRBV4-1
CDR3 length: 14
CDR3 DNA: TGCGCCAGCAGCCAAGGAGGAGGGCCGGTTGAGCAGTTCTTC
CDR3 protein: CASSQGGGPVEQFF

D gene: .
clone size: .
J gene: TRBJ2-1
V gene: TRBV20-1
CDR3 length: 12
CDR3 DNA: TGCAGCGTACGGAATAGTGGAAATGAGCAGTTCTTC
CDR3 protein: CSVRNSGNEQFF

D gene: .
clone size: .
J gene: TRBJ2-5
V gene: TRBV7-8
CDR3 length: 15
CDR3 DNA: TGTGCCAGCAGCTTCCCTGGACAGAGAGAAGAGACCCAGTACTTC
CDR3 protein: CASSFPGQREETQYF

D gene: .
clone size: .
J gene: TRBJ1-5
V gene: TRBV19
CDR3 length: 16
CDR3 DNA: TGTGCCAGTAGTATTGGGGCACAGGTGAGCAATCAGCCCCAGCATTTT
CDR3 protein: CASSIGAQVSNQPQHF

D gene: .
clone size: .
J gene: TRBJ2-5
V gene: TRBV14
CDR3 length: 16
CDR3 DNA: TGTGCCAGCAGCCAAGATTGGTCCAGGACTTGGGAGACCCAGTACTTC
CDR3 protein: CASSQDWSRTWETQYF

D gene: .
clone size: .
J gene: TRBJ2-1
V gene: TRBV30
CDR3 length: 12
CDR3 DNA: TGTGCCTGGAGTATGACATCCAATGAGCAGTTCTTC
CDR3 protein: CAWSMTSNEQFF

D gene: TRBD1
clone size: .
J gene: TRBJ2-1
V gene: TRBV5-4
CDR3 length: 14
CDR3 DNA: TGTGCCAGCAGCTTGGTATACAGGGGTACTGAGCAGTTCTTC
CDR3 protein: CASSLVYRGTEQFF

D gene: .
clone size: .
J gene: TRBJ1-1
V gene: TRBV5-4
CDR3 length: 14
CDR3 DNA: TGTGCCAGCACCCCAGCCGGAGGGAACACTGAAGCTTTCTTT
CDR3 protein: CASTPAGGNTEAFF

D gene: .
clone size: .
J gene: TRBJ1-5
V gene: TRBV30
CDR3 length: 14
CDR3 DNA: TGTGCCTGGAGTGTATTAAGGGCCGATGCAGACCAGCATTTT
CDR3 protein: CAWSVLRADADQHF

D gene: .
clone size: .
J gene: TRBJ2-5
V gene: TRBV20-1
CDR3 length: 14
CDR3 DNA: TGCAGTGCTAGAGAAGGGGGGGCCCAAGAGACCCAGTACTTC
CDR3 protein: CSAREGGAQETQYF

D gene: TRBD2
clone size: .
J gene: TRBJ2-1
V gene: TRBV29-1
CDR3 length: 16
CDR3 DNA: TGCAGCGTCCCAAGGCGGGAGGGGGCCGGGAGGGATGAGCAGTTCTTC
CDR3 protein: CSVPRREGAGRDEQFF

D gene: TRBD2
clone size: once
J gene: TRBJ2-2
V gene: TRBV5-1
CDR3 length: 15
CDR3 DNA: TGCGCCAGCAGCTTCGGGGGGTCGAACACCGGGGAGCTGTTTTTT
CDR3 protein: CASSFGGSNTGELFF